These 30 T cell receptor beta chains were sequenced from one sample in a study of T-cell memory formation after mild COVID-19. One entry per CDR3 protein, called by TCRdb with MiXCR from the 5' RACE reads. The table lists under 600,000 distinct CDR3 sequences, 20% to 25% of them singletons, with roughly 8.3% in the top ten. Input material: PBMCs or a T cell subset sorted from them (not recorded which). The receptors were sampled from an adult woman who had mild COVID-19 (a few samples of this study predate the infection). Cell type and time point are not known.

Ten or more counts support this clonotype. The gene calls are TRBV5-1 and TRBJ2-3; TRBD2 aligns across 11 bases. CDR3 length equals 16 residues. The V gene's germline CDR1 is SGHRS and CDR2 YFSETQ. With 3 bases clipped from V and 4 bases from J, the junction kept 7 bases outside the gene matches. In DNA form, the CDR3 reads TGCGCCAGCAGCTCGGGTCTAGCGGGGGGTGCAGATACGCAGTATTTT. It specifies CASSSGLAGGADTQYF.

This chain links TRBV7-9 with TRBJ2-1, with no clear D. CDR1 is SEHNR, CDR2 FQNEAQ, per germline (reference sequence). The CDR3 extends over 13 amino acids. The germline V and J ends were trimmed by 1 base and 7 bases, with 8 bases remaining between them. The CDR3 nucleotides read TGTGCCAGCAGCTTAGTTGGTAATAATGAGCAGTTCTTC. It specifies CASSLVGNNEQFF.

The V call is TRBV5-1, the J call TRBJ1-4; no clear D. Between the trimmed V and J ends, which lost 4 bases and 7 bases, there was a span of 14 bases. The germline gives CDR1 SGHRS, CDR2 YFSETQ. The CDR3 spans 14 residues. The CDR3 reads CASSVGTEGEKLFF. DNA of the CDR3: TGCGCCAGCAGCGTCGGAACAGAAGGTGAAAAACTGTTTTTT.

This clonotype was seen a few times. V gene TRBV7-2 combines with J gene TRBJ2-2, with 9 bases that match TRBD2. V lost 7 bases to trimming and J lost 7 bases; unmatched junction nucleotides: 4. Germline V gene lookup returns CDR1 SGHTA and CDR2 FQGNSA. The CDR3 contains 13 residues. CDR3 protein: CASNRAGGGELFF. The CDR3 bases are TGTGCCAGCAACCGAGCGGGAGGCGGGGAGCTGTTTTTT.

To note about this clonotype: A junction boundary mismatches the germline segment, possibly from a read error. This chain connects TRBV5-1 to TRBJ1-4; unclear D gene. The CDR3 length is 14 residues. Per germline, CDR1 SGHRS and CDR2 YFSETQ. CDR3 nucleotide sequence: TGCTCCAGCAGCTTAAGGACCGCAAATGAAAAACTGTTTTTT. Amino acid sequence: CSSSLRTANEKLFF.

The genes are TRBV6-5 and TRBJ1-1; 9 positions agree with TRBD1. Germline V gene lookup returns CDR1 MNHEY and CDR2 SVGAGI. The V gene end was trimmed by 0 bases and the J gene end by 5 bases; junction bases not matched to a gene: 4. The CDR3 length is 15 residues. CDR3 region: CASSYSGTGQTEAFF. The CDR3 coding sequence is TGTGCCAGCAGTTACTCCGGGACAGGGCAAACTGAAGCTTTCTTT.

This clonotype was counted between two and nine times. The rearrangement links TRBV10-3 to TRBJ1-5, with 11 nucleotides matching TRBD1. V gave up 5 bases and J gave up 6 bases; unmatched junction bases: 9. This CDR3 spans 16 amino acids. CDR1 is ENHRY, CDR2 SYGVKD, per germline. The CDR3 reads CAISNRTGQGGQPQHF. The CDR3 DNA is TGTGCCATCAGTAACCGAACGGGACAGGGGGGTCAGCCCCAGCATTTT.

This clonotype was seen a few times. V is TRBV4-1 and J is TRBJ1-6, with D hard to call. The germline V gene encodes CDR1 MGHRA and CDR2 YSYEKL. Trimming shortened V by 0 bases and J by 1 base, and 4 bases separated the two germline ends. The CDR3 has 15 residues. Here the CDR3 DNA reads TGCGCCAGCAGCCAAGAGGGGTCCTATAATTCACCCCTCCACTTT. Translated: CASSQEGSYNSPLHF.

This rearrangement joins TRBV24-1 to TRBJ2-7, with 8 nucleotides matching TRBD1. CDR3 length: 14 residues. Germline lookup yields CDR1 KGHDR and CDR2 SFDVKD. The junction had 7 bases not matched to a gene; V was cut back by 5 bases and J by 5 bases. For the CDR3, the DNA is TGTGCCACCAGTGGCCCAGGGGGCTCGGACGAGCAGTACTTC. It encodes CATSGPGGSDEQYF.

There are a few counts of this clonotype. The rearrangement links TRBV7-9 to TRBJ1-2, with D tentatively TRBD1 (5 bases). From germline, CDR1 is SEHNR and CDR2 FQNEAQ (reference sequence). This CDR3 has 15 residues. Deletions cut 3 bases from V and 8 bases from J, with 19 bases between. Here the CDR3 reads CASSLGAVTRDGYTF. The CDR3 coding sequence is TGTGCCAGCAGCTTGGGAGCGGTCACTCGGGACGGCTACACCTTC.

This clonotype came up once. The chain combines TRBV24-1 with TRBJ2-5, with TRBD2 identical over 7 bases. Germline lookup yields CDR1 KGHDR and CDR2 SFDVKD. This CDR3 is built from 19 residues. Trimming took 0 bases from V and 3 from J; bases not matched to a gene: 15. The CDR3: CATSDLVTEFGLDKETQYF. The CDR3 coding sequence is TGTGCCACCAGTGATTTGGTGACGGAGTTCGGACTAGATAAAGAGACCCAGTACTTC.

This clonotype showed up just a few times. The chain recombines TRBV9 with TRBJ1-2; 7 bases are a match to TRBD1. CDR1 is SGDLS, CDR2 YYNGEE, per germline. This CDR3 contains 15 residues. Trimming took 4 bases from V and 6 from J; bases not matched to a gene: 12. The CDR3 nucleotides read TGTGCCAGCAGCCCCGTTTCCGGGACAGATCATGGCTACACCTTC. Its translation is CASSPVSGTDHGYTF.

This clonotype was counted many times. The chain is built from TRBV5-1 and TRBJ2-7; maybe TRBD1 (6 bases). CDR3 length equals 14 residues. From germline, CDR1 is SGHRS and CDR2 YFSETQ. Trimming shortened V by 4 bases and J by 0 bases, and 11 bases separated the two germline ends. CDR3 region: CASSLTGSSYEQYF. Here the CDR3 DNA reads TGCGCCAGCAGCCTCACAGGGAGCTCCTACGAGCAGTACTTC. The full variable domain, in which reference TRBV5-1 and TRBJ2-7 provide the parts outside the CDR3, is KAGVTQTPRYLIKTRGQQVTLSCSPISGHRSVSWYQQTPGQGLQFLFEYFSETQRNKGNFPGRFSGRQFSNSRSEMNVSTLELGDSALYLCASSLTGSSYEQYFGPGTRLTVT.

V gene TRBV13 combines with J gene TRBJ1-2, with D possibly being TRBD1 (6 bases). Germline CDR1 is PRHDT and CDR2 is FYEKMQ (reference sequence). The CDR3 sequence is 14 residues long. V dropped 1 base and J dropped 8 bases, with 14 bases sitting between them. The CDR3 DNA follows: TGTGCCAGCAGCTTAGCTACAGGGTATGGCGGCTACACCTTC. Translated, it gives CASSLATGYGGYTF. Supplemented by reference TRBV13 and TRBJ1-2, the full variable domain reads AAGVIQSPRHLIKEKRETATLKCYPIPRHDTVYWYQQGPGQDPQFLISFYEKMQSDKGSIPDRFSAQQFSDYHSELNMSSLELGDSALYFCASSLATGYGGYTFGSGTRLTVV.

This sequence joins TRBV24-1 and TRBJ2-7; D is unclear. CDR3 size: 13 residues. The V and J ends lost 7 bases and 5 bases respectively, with 14 bases between them. The germline V gene has CDR1 KGHDR and CDR2 SFDVKD. The CDR3 protein is CATSTPGFDEQYF. Written as DNA, the CDR3 is TGTGCCACCAGCACTCCAGGCTTCGACGAGCAGTACTTC.

This rearrangement joins TRBV27 to TRBJ1-1; tentative D call: TRBD1 (5 bases). The V end was cut by 7 bases, the J end by 1 base, with 16 bases between. Germline V gives CDR1 MNHEY, CDR2 SMNVEV (reference sequence). This CDR3 region has 15 residues. The CDR3 protein is CASTPFGHKNTEAFF. CDR3 in DNA: TGTGCCAGCACCCCATTCGGACACAAGAACACTGAAGCTTTCTTT.

This chain links TRBV19 with TRBJ2-6, with TRBD1 identical over 8 bases. This CDR3 is 19 amino acids long. With V trimmed by 3 bases and J by 1 base, 11 bases remained unmatched. The V gene's germline CDR1 is LNHDA and CDR2 SQIVND (reference sequence). Written as DNA, the CDR3 is TGTGCCAGTAGTATCTTTGTTGTGGGACAGGATTCTGGGGCCAACGTCCTGACTTTC. It translates to CASSIFVVGQDSGANVLTF.

The chain is built from TRBV7-3 and TRBJ2-1; possible D gene TRBD1, 5 bases. Germline V gene sequence: CDR1 SGHTA, CDR2 FQGTGA. There are 14 residues in the CDR3. Trimming took 5 bases from V and 7 from J, leaving 15 bases between them. The CDR3 reads CASSPRLSGNEQFF. The CDR3 DNA is TGTGCCAGCAGCCCACGCCTCTCAGGGAATGAGCAGTTCTTC.

The chain combines TRBV5-4 with TRBJ2-4; 13 positions match TRBD2. Germline CDR1 reads SGHNT; CDR2 reads YYREEE (reference sequence). V lost 4 bases and J lost 0; bases outside the gene matches: 4. The CDR3 has 17 residues. The CDR3 sequence: CASSGGLAGLAKNIQYF. The CDR3 region has the DNA TGTGCCAGCAGCGGGGGACTAGCGGGACTAGCCAAAAACATTCAGTACTTC.

This clonotype was counted between two and nine times. The chain uses TRBV12-3 or TRBV12-4 and TRBJ1-3; D unresolved. The CDR3 totals 12 residues. V lost 6 bases and J 4 bases, leaving 7 bases between the germline ends. The CDR3: CASRFEGNTIYF. CDR3 nucleotide sequence: TGTGCCAGCAGATTCGAGGGAAACACCATATATTTT.

This clonotype was counted between two and nine times. The CDR3, as DNA: TGTGCCACCAGCAGCAGTAATGGGGGATTTAACTATGGCTACACCTTC. Amino acids: CATSSSNGGFNYGYTF. This chain connects TRBV15 to TRBJ1-2, with D maybe TRBD1 (5 bases). This CDR3 comprises 16 residues. Deletions cut 3 bases from V and 1 base from J, with 15 bases between. From germline, CDR1 is LNHNV and CDR2 YYDKDF (reference sequence). Supplemented by reference TRBV15 and TRBJ1-2, the full variable domain reads DAMVIQNPRYQVTQFGKPVTLSCSQTLNHNVMYWYQQKSSQAPKLLFHYYDKDFNNEADTPDNFQSRRPNTSFCFLDIRSPGLGDTAMYLCATSSSNGGFNYGYTFGSGTRLTVV.

This clonotype was detected a few times. This chain uses TRBV29-1 with TRBJ2-1; possible D gene TRBD2, 5 bases. The CDR3 sequence is 12 residues long. V was pared by 3 bases and J by 6 bases, with 9 bases between. Germline V CDR1 and CDR2: SQVTM, ANQGSEA. Here the CDR3 DNA reads TGCAGCGTTGACGGGGTCCGCAATGAGCAGTTCTTC. This gives the protein CSVDGVRNEQFF.

The chain employs TRBV7-2 and TRBJ1-1, with D uncertain. V was clipped by 0 bases and J by 2 bases, with 10 bases between them. The CDR3 is 15 amino acids. Germline V gives CDR1 SGHTA, CDR2 FQGNSA. The CDR3 reads CASSLALGINTEAFF. CDR3 nucleotides: TGTGCCAGCAGCTTAGCTTTGGGAATAAACACTGAAGCTTTCTTT.

This clonotype turned up a few times. This rearrangement joins TRBV19 to TRBJ1-1, with D possibly being TRBD1 (5 bases). The CDR3 is 17 residues long. Germline lookup yields CDR1 LNHDA and CDR2 SQIVND (reference sequence). V dropped 5 bases and J dropped 4 bases, with 23 bases sitting between them. The CDR3 loop is CASSVGLPGVIGTEAFF. The DNA for the CDR3 is TGTGCCAGTAGTGTGGGACTACCAGGAGTTATTGGCACTGAAGCTTTCTTT.

This clonotype was seen many times. The rearrangement uses TRBV29-1 and TRBJ2-2, with D possibly being TRBD1 or TRBD2 (5 bases each). This CDR3 is built from 11 residues. The V end was cut by 6 bases, the J end by 3 bases, with 5 bases between. Looked up from germline, CDR1 is SQVTM and CDR2 is ANQGSEA. CDR3 in amino acids: CSVGDTGELFF. DNA for the CDR3: TGCAGCGTGGGGGACACCGGGGAGCTGTTTTTT.

This clonotype was observed a handful of times. The J gene is TRBJ2-5, the V gene TRBV5-1; D ambiguous. This CDR3 region has 12 residues. V dropped 8 bases and J dropped 4 bases, with 12 bases sitting between them. Germline loops: CDR1 SGHRS, CDR2 YFSETQ. The CDR3 DNA reads as TGCGCCAGTAAAAACACACGAGAGACCCAGTACTTC. This codes for CASKNTRETQYF.

The chain uses TRBV15 and TRBJ2-3, with TRBD2 identical over 8 bases. The germline CDR1 and CDR2 sequences are LNHNV and YYDKDF (reference sequence). V lost 1 base and J lost 13; bases outside the gene matches: 7. The CDR3 extends over 13 amino acids. Here the CDR3 reads CATSRVLPGGEYF. The DNA of the CDR3 is TGTGCCACCAGCAGAGTCTTACCCGGGGGGGAGTATTTT.

This chain links TRBV4-1 with TRBJ2-7; D not certain. The V end lost 1 base, the J end lost 5 bases, and 9 bases lay between the germline ends. There are 13 residues in the CDR3. Germline assignment: CDR1 MGHRA and CDR2 YSYEKL. The CDR3 is CASSQVGRDEQYF. The CDR3 DNA follows: TGCGCCAGCAGCCAAGTTGGCAGAGACGAGCAGTACTTC.

The chain joins TRBV12-3 or TRBV12-4 to TRBJ2-5; D is ambiguous. V lost 1 base to trimming and J lost 4 bases, with 13 bases between them. This CDR3 has 15 residues. The CDR3 region has the DNA TGTGCCAGCAGTTTAGACTCAGACCTTCGAGAGACCCAGTACTTC. Its protein is CASSLDSDLRETQYF.

This clonotype was seen a handful of times. The rearrangement joins TRBV20-1 to TRBJ2-3, with 8 nucleotides matching TRBD2. This CDR3 comprises 16 residues. With 0 bases clipped from V and 3 bases from J, the junction kept 8 bases outside the gene matches. Germline-derived CDR1 and CDR2 are DFQATT and SNEGSKA (reference sequence). The CDR3 here is CSARDPETSATDTQYF. The DNA of the CDR3 is TGCAGTGCTAGAGATCCGGAGACTAGCGCTACAGATACGCAGTATTTT.